This entry lists 13 T cell receptor beta chains sequenced from one sample in a study of brain metastases from non-small cell lung cancer (dated by TCRdb to the late 2010s). Library prep was done by the immunoSEQ multiplex PCR assay. The table was pulled from immuneACCESS by TCRdb, which kept in-frame rearrangements only. Such tables lose some clones; where checked, under half of the loss comes from unresolved V genes, and the rest has no known cause. This sample gives approximately 2,000 clones in total; around four fifths of them show up just once. The top ten constitute approximately 15% of the sample. Sequenced material: primary lung tumor tissue. The sample's cell subset or site, from its label and the paper: primary lung tumor paired with brain metastasis. The receptors shown here come from a donor at least 40 years old with non-small cell lung cancer.

The genes are TRBV24-1 and TRBJ2-2, with D uncertain. Trimming cost V 1 base and J 5 bases, with 4 bases left between them. The germline CDR1 and CDR2 sequences are KGHDR and SFDVKD. The CDR3 contains 13 residues. The CDR3 sequence: CATSDLGTGELFF. The CDR3 DNA is TGTGCCACCAGTGATTTAGGGACCGGGGAGCTGTTTTTT.

This rearrangement joins TRBV7-9 to TRBJ2-1; 8 bases are shared with TRBD2. Germline assignment: CDR1 SEHNR and CDR2 FQNEAQ (reference sequence). The V and J ends lost 5 bases and 7 bases, in that order; junction bases with no gene match: 10. This CDR3 is 15 amino acids long. In DNA, the CDR3 is TGTGCCAGCAGCGAGCCGGGACTAGGGACGAATGAGCAGTTCTTC. Translating gives CASSEPGLGTNEQFF.

The CDR3 region is CASSPLGRSTDTQYF. DNA of the CDR3: TGTGCCAGCAGCCCACTAGGCAGAAGCACAGATACGCAGTATTTT. The chain uses TRBV7-2 and TRBJ2-3; the D gene is possibly TRBD2 (5 bases). Trimming pared 5 bases from V and 0 bases from J, leaving 12 bases between. This CDR3 comprises 15 residues. CDR1 and CDR2 (germline): SGHTA, FQGNSA.

The chain combines TRBV7-9 with TRBJ2-1; 9 bases are shared with TRBD2. J lost 4 bases, V lost 5 bases, and 12 bases had no gene match. The CDR3 has 17 amino acids. Germline assignment: CDR1 SEHNR and CDR2 FQNEAQ (reference sequence). The CDR3 region is CASSQPGRAGGYNEQFF. In DNA form, the CDR3 reads TGTGCCAGCAGCCAGCCAGGACGAGCGGGAGGATACAATGAGCAGTTCTTC.

The sample holds one count of this clone. The V and J genes are TRBV21-1 and TRBJ1-2. TRBV21-1 is noted as a pseudogene. The CDR3 totals 12 residues. The CDR3 loop reads CASSRGNYGYTF. As DNA, the CDR3 is TGTGCCAGCAGCAGGGGGAACTATGGCTACACCTTC.

The rearrangement links TRBV5-1 to TRBJ2-7; D unresolved. V dropped 2 bases and J dropped 0 bases, with 6 bases sitting between them. Germline V gene sequence: CDR1 SGHRS, CDR2 YFSETQ. CDR3 size: 13 residues. The CDR3 reads CASSLKNSYEQYF. In nucleotides, the CDR3 is TGCGCCAGCAGCTTAAAGAACTCCTACGAGCAGTACTTC.

The chain employs TRBV5-4 and TRBJ2-5; 9 nucleotides align to TRBD1. J gave up 5 bases and V 2 bases, and 7 bases lay outside the gene matches. The CDR3 sequence is 15 residues long. Germline values: CDR1 SGHNT, CDR2 YYREEE (reference sequence). The CDR3 DNA sequence: TGTGCCAGCAGCTTCCCAGGACAGGGGATGGAGACCCAGTACTTC. Protein: CASSFPGQGMETQYF.

This clone was found a few times. This chain uses TRBV12-3 or TRBV12-4 with TRBJ1-5; TRBD1 might be the D (6 bases). The CDR3 totals 13 residues. The V end was cut by 1 base, the J end by 11 bases, with 12 bases between. CDR3 nucleotides: TGTGCCAGCAGTTTAGGCAGGGGAGGTGCCCAGCATTTT. This encodes CASSLGRGGAQHF.

This rearrangement joins TRBV11-3 to TRBJ1-2; TRBD1 is a possible D gene (6 bases). The CDR3 runs to 16 residues. Germline assignment: CDR1 SGHNT and CDR2 YENEEA. V dropped 5 bases and J dropped 4 bases, with 20 bases sitting between them. The CDR3 loop is CASSPRGGGHTYGYTF. CDR3 nucleotide sequence: TGTGCCAGCAGCCCTCGAGGGGGGGGACACACCTATGGCTACACCTTC.

J is TRBJ2-1 and V is TRBV12-3 or TRBV12-4, with TRBD1 identical over 7 bases. The V segment lost 6 bases and the J segment 7 bases; nucleotides outside the gene matches: 6. The CDR3 contains 13 residues. The CDR3 DNA reads as TGTGCCAGCAGATGGACAGGTGGGAATGAGCAGTTCTTC. The encoded protein is CASRWTGGNEQFF.

V is TRBV12-3 or TRBV12-4 and J is TRBJ2-7, with D perhaps matching TRBD1 or TRBD2 (5 bases each). V was clipped by 6 bases and J by 4 bases, with 13 bases between them. The CDR3 loop spans 13 amino acids. The CDR3 region is CASSRDLGYEQYF. The CDR3 nucleotides are TGTGCCAGCAGCCGGGACCTGGGATACGAGCAGTACTTC.

The CDR3 bases are TGTGCCAGCAGCCGACAGGGTGGCTCTGGAAACACCATATATTTT. Protein: CASSRQGGSGNTIYF. The V call is TRBV14, the J call TRBJ1-3; 7 positions match TRBD1. The V gene's germline CDR1 is SGHDN and CDR2 FVKESK. The CDR3 extends over 15 amino acids. V shed 4 bases, J shed 0 bases, and the junction held 3 bases outside the gene matches.

The chain is built from TRBV5-4 and TRBJ1-6, with D tentatively TRBD1 (6 bases). Trimming removed 4 bases at V and 8 bases at J, with 16 bases between. Germline CDR1 SGHNT, CDR2 YYREEE (reference sequence). This CDR3 has 15 amino acids. The CDR3 DNA follows: TGTGCCAGCAGCCCCATGGACAGCTGGGATTCACCCCTCCACTTT. Translating it yields CASSPMDSWDSPLHF.